Shown below are 15 T cell receptor beta chains from a single sample sequenced in a study of T cell responses to AZD1222 COVID-19 vaccine. TCRdb keeps only in-frame clones here, not all; method: immunoSEQ multiplex PCR. The sample lists roughly 140,000 clones; approximately 90% were seen once. The sample was peripheral blood, taken 28 days after the second AZD1222 dose. The receptors stem from an adult who received the AZD1222 COVID-19 vaccine.

V is TRBV18 and J is TRBJ2-6; a weak D match, TRBD1 (5 bases). V was shortened by 0 bases and J by 1 base, with 13 bases between the two germline ends. The CDR3 spans 18 residues. Germline V CDR1 and CDR2: KGHSH, LQKENI. The CDR3 coding sequence is TGTGCCAGCTCACCACCGGGGCAGCCTTCTTCTGGGGCCAACGTCCTGACTTTC. Amino acids: CASSPPGQPSSGANVLTF. Drawing the rest from reference TRBV18 and TRBJ2-6, the complete variable domain is NAGVMQNPRHLVRRRGQEARLRCSPMKGHSHVYWYRQLPEEGLKFMVYLQKENIIDESGMPKERFSAEFPKEGPSILRIQQVVRGDSAAYFCASSPPGQPSSGANVLTFGAGSRLTVL.

This sequence joins TRBV9 and TRBJ2-2, with 10 bases lining up with TRBD1. Germline V lookup: CDR1 SGDLS, CDR2 YYNGEE. After removal of 2 bases from V and 7 bases from J, the junction contained 2 bases not matched to a gene. This CDR3 has 14 residues. The CDR3 here is CASSVGTGVGELFF. The CDR3 coding sequence is TGTGCCAGCAGCGTTGGGACAGGGGTCGGGGAGCTGTTTTTT. Complete variable domain (other parts from reference TRBV9 and TRBJ2-2): DSGVTQTPKHLITATGQRVTLRCSPRSGDLSVYWYQQSLDQGLQFLIQYYNGEERAKGNILERFSAQQFPDLHSELNLSSLELGDSALYFCASSVGTGVGELFFGEGSRLTVL.

This clone was picked up one time. This chain links TRBV28 with TRBJ2-7; either TRBD1 or TRBD2 may supply D (5 bases each). Per germline, CDR1 MDHEN and CDR2 SYDVKM. CDR3 length: 15 residues. Trimming stripped 5 bases from V and 2 bases from J, with 16 bases between. CDR3 protein: CASSTPGRSTYEQYF. CDR3 in DNA: TGTGCCAGCAGTACCCCGGGACGCAGTACCTACGAGCAGTACTTC. Full variable domain (outside the CDR3, taken from reference TRBV28 and TRBJ2-7): DVKVTQSSRYLVKRTGEKVFLECVQDMDHENMFWYRQDPGLGLRLIYFSYDVKMKEKGDIPEGYSVSREKKERFSLILESASTNQTSMYLCASSTPGRSTYEQYFGPGTRLTVT.

The gene calls are TRBV5-6 and TRBJ2-7; a weak D match, TRBD2 (6 bases). The CDR3 is made up of 15 amino acids. The V gene's germline CDR1 is SGHDT and CDR2 YYEEEE. The V and J ends lost 1 base and 5 bases respectively, with 16 bases between them. CDR3 nucleotides: TGTGCCAGCAGCTTGTCCCCCCGGGGGAACCACGAGCAGTACTTC. This codes for CASSLSPRGNHEQYF.

This rearrangement joins TRBV16 to TRBJ1-2; no reliable D call. Looked up from germline, CDR1 is KGHSY and CDR2 is FQNENV. The CDR3 has 13 amino acids. V lost 4 bases, J lost 8 bases, and 14 bases lay in between. In DNA form, the CDR3 reads TGTGCCAGCAGCCCGATTGTAGAATGGGGCTACACCTTC. As protein: CASSPIVEWGYTF.

The chain recombines TRBV6-5 with TRBJ2-4; possibly TRBD2 for D (5 bases). Germline V gene lookup returns CDR1 MNHEY and CDR2 SVGAGI. V was clipped by 8 bases and J by 0 bases, with 11 bases between them. The CDR3 runs to 14 residues. CDR3 sequence reads: CASRRRGAKNIQYF. The CDR3 DNA follows: TGTGCCAGCCGACGACGGGGAGCCAAAAACATTCAGTACTTC.

The chain uses TRBV19 and TRBJ2-1, with 9 bases lining up with TRBD2. Germline loops: CDR1 LNHDA, CDR2 SQIVND (reference sequence). V shed 3 bases, J shed 5 bases, and the junction held 8 bases outside the gene matches. The CDR3 sequence is 16 residues long. The CDR3 DNA sequence: TGTGCCAGTAGTATCTTCGGCGGGGGGGTACACAATGAGCAGTTCTTC. It translates to CASSIFGGGVHNEQFF.

V gene TRBV3-1 (or the pseudogene TRBV3-2) combines with J gene TRBJ2-1; D ambiguous. Trimming removed 0 bases at V and 7 bases at J, with 10 bases between. Germline V gene data show CDR1 as LGHDT and CDR2 as YNNKEL (reference sequence). CDR3 length: 14 amino acids. CDR3 residues: CASSQDGRNNEQFF. Written as DNA, the CDR3 is TGTGCCAGCAGCCAAGATGGGCGGAATAATGAGCAGTTCTTC.

The rearrangement uses TRBV5-5 and TRBJ1-3; D may be TRBD1 (6 bases). This CDR3 spans 14 amino acids. Trimming took off 7 bases at V and 0 bases at J, with 11 bases between the two ends. Germline CDR1 SGHKS, CDR2 YYEKEE (reference sequence). CDR3: CASEDRSSGNTIYF. The CDR3 DNA sequence: TGTGCCAGCGAAGACAGGAGCTCTGGAAACACCATATATTTT.

This clone was observed a few times. This rearrangement joins TRBV5-1 to TRBJ2-2; 7 nucleotides agree with TRBD1. This CDR3 comprises 16 residues. With 5 bases clipped from V and 0 bases from J, the junction kept 7 bases outside the gene matches. The germline CDR1 and CDR2 sequences are SGHRS and YFSETQ. CDR3 coding DNA: TGCGCCAGCAGTCCCTTACAGGGGCCGAACACCGGGGAGCTGTTTTTT. As protein: CASSPLQGPNTGELFF.

The chain couples TRBV28 to TRBJ1-6; maybe TRBD1 (5 bases). V was trimmed by 4 bases and J by 15 bases, leaving 22 bases between them. This CDR3 has 15 amino acids. Germline CDR1 is MDHEN and CDR2 is SYDVKM. The CDR3 region is CASSSNGGERWGLHF. CDR3 sequence (DNA): TGTGCCAGCAGTTCCAATGGGGGAGAACGGTGGGGCCTCCACTTT.

The count of this clone is one. The rearrangement links TRBV4-3 to TRBJ2-1; the D is unclear. The CDR3 spans 15 residues. Germline CDR1 reads LGHNA; CDR2 reads YSLEER. Trimming stripped 1 base from V and 4 bases from J, with 11 bases between. The CDR3 DNA reads TGCGCCAGCAGCCAAGGACGTTCCAGTTACAATGAGCAGTTCTTC. This translates into CASSQGRSSYNEQFF.

The rearrangement links TRBV28 to TRBJ1-2; D is unresolved. Trimming left V 6 bases short and J 1 base short, with 9 bases between. The CDR3 length is 13 residues. CDR1 is MDHEN, CDR2 SYDVKM, per germline. For the CDR3, the DNA is TGTGCCAGCAGCCCGTGGGTTAACTATGGCTACACCTTC. Its protein is CASSPWVNYGYTF.

V is TRBV11-2 and J is TRBJ2-5, with a weak D call TRBD1 (5 bases). The CDR3 covers 17 residues. Looked up from germline, CDR1 is SGHAT and CDR2 is FQNNGV. V was clipped by 5 bases and J by 5 bases, with 24 bases between them. The CDR3 DNA sequence: TGTGCCAGCAGCACAACGAAAGGGATCAGGGTAGGGGAGACCCAGTACTTC. This gives the protein CASSTTKGIRVGETQYF.

This clone appeared a few times. The genes are TRBV7-2 and TRBJ1-3; perhaps TRBD1 as D (6 bases). The germline V and J ends were trimmed by 2 bases and 6 bases, with 14 bases remaining between them. CDR1 and CDR2 from the germline V gene are SGHTA and FQGNSA. This CDR3 is 15 amino acids long. For the CDR3, the DNA is TGTGCCAGCAGCTTATGGGCAGGGGTGGAAAACACCATATATTTT. Residues: CASSLWAGVENTIYF.